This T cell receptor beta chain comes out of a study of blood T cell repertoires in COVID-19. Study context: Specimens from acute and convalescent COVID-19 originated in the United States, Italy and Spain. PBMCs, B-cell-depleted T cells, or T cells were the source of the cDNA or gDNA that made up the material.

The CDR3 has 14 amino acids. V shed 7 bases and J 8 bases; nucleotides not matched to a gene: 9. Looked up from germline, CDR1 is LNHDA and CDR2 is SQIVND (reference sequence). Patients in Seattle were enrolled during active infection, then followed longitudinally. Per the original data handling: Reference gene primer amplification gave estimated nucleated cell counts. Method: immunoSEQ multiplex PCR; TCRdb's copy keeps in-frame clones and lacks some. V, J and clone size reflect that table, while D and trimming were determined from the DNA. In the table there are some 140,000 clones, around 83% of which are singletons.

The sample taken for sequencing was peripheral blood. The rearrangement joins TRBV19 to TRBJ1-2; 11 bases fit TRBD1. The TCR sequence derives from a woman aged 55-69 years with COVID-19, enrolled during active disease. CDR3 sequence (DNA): TGTGCCAGTATTCCGGACAGGGGGCGCGAAGGCTACACCTTC. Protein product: CASIPDRGREGYTF.